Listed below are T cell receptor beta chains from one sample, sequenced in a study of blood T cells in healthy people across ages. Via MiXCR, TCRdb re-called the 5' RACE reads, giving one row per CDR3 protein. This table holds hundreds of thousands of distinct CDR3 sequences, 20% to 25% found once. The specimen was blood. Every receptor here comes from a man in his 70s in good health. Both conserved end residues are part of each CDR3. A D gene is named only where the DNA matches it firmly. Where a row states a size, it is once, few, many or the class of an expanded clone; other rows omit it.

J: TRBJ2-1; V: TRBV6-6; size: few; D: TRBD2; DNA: TGTGCCAGCAGCCCCATTGCGGGAGGGCTTTACAATGAGCAGTTCTTC; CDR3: CASSPIAGGLYNEQFF
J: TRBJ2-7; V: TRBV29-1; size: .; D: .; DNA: TGCAGCGTTGTTTCCCGGTCCGAGCAGTACTTC; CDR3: CSVVSRSEQYF
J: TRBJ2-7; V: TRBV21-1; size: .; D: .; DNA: TGTGCCAGCAGCAAAGGAGGTCAGGGGAAGTCCTACGAGCAGTACTTC; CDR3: CASSKGGQGKSYEQYF
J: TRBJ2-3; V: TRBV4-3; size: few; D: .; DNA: TGCGCCAGCAGCCAAGGGGGGCGGACAGATACGCAGTATTTT; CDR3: CASSQGGRTDTQYF
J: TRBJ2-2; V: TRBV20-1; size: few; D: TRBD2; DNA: TGCAGTGCTAGCGGGACTAGCGGGAGATTCACCGGGGAGCTGTTTTTT; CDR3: CSASGTSGRFTGELFF
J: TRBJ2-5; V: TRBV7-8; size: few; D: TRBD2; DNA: TGTGCCAGCAGCCTGACTAGCGGGAGTATCACGGAGACCCAGTACTTC; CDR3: CASSLTSGSITETQYF
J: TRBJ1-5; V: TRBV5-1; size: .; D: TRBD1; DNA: TGCGCCAGCAGCCTAGGACCGGGGCAGGGGGAACAGCCCCAGCATTTT; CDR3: CASSLGPGQGEQPQHF
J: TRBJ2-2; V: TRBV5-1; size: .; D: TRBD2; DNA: TGCGCCAGCAGCTTACGGACTAGCGGGAGTGGCGGGGAGCTGTTTTTT; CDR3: CASSLRTSGSGGELFF
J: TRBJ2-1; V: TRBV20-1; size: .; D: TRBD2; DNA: TGCAGTGCTAGACAGCGGGAGGTCTACAATGAGCAGTTCTTC; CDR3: CSARQREVYNEQFF
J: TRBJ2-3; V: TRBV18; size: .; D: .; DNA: TGTGCCAGCTCAGCCGGGACGTCCCCCGATACGCAGTATTTT; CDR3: CASSAGTSPDTQYF
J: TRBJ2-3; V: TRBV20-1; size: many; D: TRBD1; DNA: TGCAGTGCCCGGACAGGAAGCACAGATACGCAGTATTTT; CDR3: CSARTGSTDTQYF